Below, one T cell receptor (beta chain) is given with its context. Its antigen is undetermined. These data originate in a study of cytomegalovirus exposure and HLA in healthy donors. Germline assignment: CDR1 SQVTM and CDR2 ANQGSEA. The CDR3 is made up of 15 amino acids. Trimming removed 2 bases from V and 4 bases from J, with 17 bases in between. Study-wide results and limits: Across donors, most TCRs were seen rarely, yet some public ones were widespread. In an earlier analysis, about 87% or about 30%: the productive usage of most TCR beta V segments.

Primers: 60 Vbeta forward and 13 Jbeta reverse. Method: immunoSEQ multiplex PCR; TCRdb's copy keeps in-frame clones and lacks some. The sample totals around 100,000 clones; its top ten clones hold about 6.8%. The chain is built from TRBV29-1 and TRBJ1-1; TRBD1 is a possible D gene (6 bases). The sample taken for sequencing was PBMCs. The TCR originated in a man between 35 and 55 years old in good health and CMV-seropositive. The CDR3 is CSVEPPEGGATEAFF. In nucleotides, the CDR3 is TGCAGCGTTGAACCCCCGGAGGGGGGGGCCACTGAAGCTTTCTTT.